This T cell receptor (beta chain) stems from a study of cytomegalovirus exposure and HLA in healthy donors. Findings of the study overall: Later analysis identified a missense DCLRE1C variant that was linked to TCR beta V- and J-gene trimming. The CMV antigen specificity of a few CMV-associated chains was confirmed through in vitro analysis. Researchers had no immune exposure information except CMV serostatus available.

Germline assignment: CDR1 SEHNR and CDR2 FQNEAQ (reference sequence). The CDR3 has 15 amino acids. V shed 1 base and J 2 bases; nucleotides not matched to a gene: 4. Remarks on this clone: Antigen unknown.

This PCR relied on a set of 60 Vbeta primers and 13 Jbeta primers. Produced via immunoSEQ multiplex PCR; TCRdb's table is partial and in-frame only. The sample's table shows 70,000 or so clones. The J gene is TRBJ2-7, the V gene TRBV7-9, with TRBD1 identical over 8 bases. The source of this sequence is a female donor in good health and CMV-seropositive. The specimen was PBMCs. For the CDR3, the DNA is TGTGCCAGCAGCTTAGTGGGGACAGGCGCCTACGAGCAGTACTTC. Protein product: CASSLVGTGAYEQYF.